The 13 T cell receptor beta chains below were found in one sample sequenced in a study of blood T cell repertoires in COVID-19. TCRdb keeps only in-frame clones here, not all; method: immunoSEQ multiplex PCR. The table records 200,000 to 250,000 clones, 90% of them present only once. Sequenced material: peripheral blood. The receptor set was obtained from a man aged 25 to 45 with COVID-19, enrolled during active disease.

The chain is built from TRBV3-1 (or the pseudogene TRBV3-2) and TRBJ2-2; D not certain. The CDR3 loop spans 15 amino acids. The V and J ends lost 0 bases and 1 base respectively, with 6 bases between them. The germline gives CDR1 LGHDT, CDR2 YNNKEL (reference sequence). The CDR3 bases are TGTGCCAGCAGCCAAGATCGGAGGAACACCGGGGAGCTGTTTTTT. It encodes CASSQDRRNTGELFF.

CDR3 protein: CASSLYQIYSGNTIYF. The CDR3 DNA reads TGTGCCAGCAGCTTATATCAGATATACTCTGGAAACACCATATATTTT. The chain couples TRBV7-2 to TRBJ1-3; D not certain. The CDR3 length is 16 residues. Germline values: CDR1 SGHTA, CDR2 FQGNSA. The V gene lost 2 bases and the J gene lost 0 bases, with 11 bases spanning the gap.

The chain links TRBV4-3 to TRBJ1-2; D is possibly TRBD1 (6 bases). The CDR3 loop spans 14 amino acids. From germline, CDR1 is LGHNA and CDR2 YSLEER. The V and J ends lost 0 bases and 4 bases respectively, with 9 bases between them. CDR3: CASSQDGTFYGYTF. The CDR3, as DNA: TGCGCCAGCAGCCAAGATGGGACATTCTATGGCTACACCTTC.

V gene TRBV5-1 combines with J gene TRBJ2-1; D uncertain. The V end lost 1 base, the J end lost 8 bases, and 10 bases lay between the germline ends. This CDR3 has 13 residues. Germline V gene lookup returns CDR1 SGHRS and CDR2 YFSETQ. CDR3 residues: CASSLSLPDEQFF. DNA of the CDR3: TGCGCCAGCAGCTTGTCTCTACCGGATGAGCAGTTCTTC.

This clone was counted between two and nine times. V and J are TRBV7-3 and TRBJ2-7; D might be TRBD2 (6 bases). Trimming took 2 bases from V and 0 from J, leaving 11 bases between them. Germline V gene sequence: CDR1 SGHTA, CDR2 FQGTGA. This CDR3 has 15 amino acids. Here the CDR3 reads CASSLEPGDSYEQYF. CDR3 nucleotide sequence: TGTGCCAGCAGCTTAGAGCCGGGGGACTCCTACGAGCAGTACTTC.

This chain connects TRBV7-2 to TRBJ1-2; 9 nucleotides match TRBD1. The V and J ends lost 2 bases and 5 bases, in that order; junction bases with no gene match: 6. The CDR3 loop spans 15 amino acids. Germline lookup yields CDR1 SGHTA and CDR2 FQGNSA. CDR3 sequence (DNA): TGTGCCAGCAGCTTAACGACAGGGGGGACTTATGGCTACACCTTC. As protein: CASSLTTGGTYGYTF.

The gene calls are TRBV4-1 and TRBJ1-1; 9 bases fit TRBD1. V was clipped by 3 bases and J by 5 bases; unmatched bases: 4. This CDR3 is 14 amino acids long. From germline, CDR1 is MGHRA and CDR2 YSYEKL. CDR3 bases: TGCGCCAGCAGCCATACGACAGGGGGAACTGAAGCTTTCTTT. It translates to CASSHTTGGTEAFF.

The chain employs TRBV19 and TRBJ1-5, with a possible D match to TRBD1 (6 bases). Per germline, CDR1 LNHDA and CDR2 SQIVND (reference sequence). CDR3 length equals 16 residues. V was shortened by 4 bases and J by 1 base, with 14 bases between the two germline ends. The CDR3 DNA reads as TGTGCCAGTAGTACTCACAGGGACCGGAGCAATCAGCCCCAGCATTTT. Translation: CASSTHRDRSNQPQHF.

This clone was counted a single time. The genes are TRBV12-3 or TRBV12-4 and TRBJ1-5; the D is unclear. The CDR3 extends over 13 amino acids. V dropped 2 bases and J dropped 4 bases, with 6 bases sitting between them. This chain's CDR3 is CASSLSQNQPQHF. The CDR3, as DNA: TGTGCCAGCAGTTTATCCCAGAATCAGCCCCAGCATTTT.

The table lists this clone with a few counts. The chain uses TRBV19 and TRBJ2-7; a weak D match, TRBD2 (5 bases). This CDR3 spans 15 amino acids. Trimming shortened V by 1 base and J by 2 bases, and 12 bases separated the two germline ends. Germline V gene data show CDR1 as LNHDA and CDR2 as SQIVND (reference sequence). CDR3 in amino acids: CASSIVRDPTYEQYF. In nucleotides, the CDR3 is TGTGCCAGTAGTATAGTGAGGGATCCTACCTACGAGCAGTACTTC.

This clone has a single count. The chain is built from TRBV11-2 and TRBJ1-1; D ambiguous. Germline assignment: CDR1 SGHAT and CDR2 FQNNGV. This CDR3 is 16 amino acids long. Trimming left V 3 bases short and J 0 bases short, with 14 bases between. The CDR3 coding sequence is TGTGCCAGCAGCTTGTATGGTTCGGTGTTGAACACTGAAGCTTTCTTT. Translating gives CASSLYGSVLNTEAFF.

DNA of the CDR3: TGTGCCAGCAGCTTAGAGGGGACAGTCGCTGGAAACACCATATATTTT. This codes for CASSLEGTVAGNTIYF. The chain recombines TRBV7-2 with TRBJ1-3; 7 bases line up with TRBD1. Germline V lookup: CDR1 SGHTA, CDR2 FQGNSA. J was trimmed by 2 bases and V by 1 base; bases with no gene match: 5. The CDR3 loop spans 16 amino acids. The whole variable domain, remainder taken from reference TRBV7-2 and TRBJ1-3, is GAGVSQSPSNKVTEKGKDVELRCDPISGHTALYWYRQSLGQGLEFLIYFQGNSAPDKSGLPSDRFSAERTGGSVSTLTIQRTQQEDSAVYLCASSLEGTVAGNTIYFGEGSWLTVV.

The chain links TRBV3-1 (or the pseudogene TRBV3-2) to TRBJ1-2; 8 bases match TRBD1. Germline CDR1 reads LGHDT; CDR2 reads YNNKEL (reference sequence). This CDR3 comprises 13 residues. V shed 2 bases and J 8 bases; nucleotides not matched to a gene: 4. CDR3 amino acids: CASSQSGGWGYTF. In DNA, the CDR3 is TGTGCCAGCAGCCAATCAGGGGGCTGGGGCTACACCTTC.